A selection of T cell receptor beta chains follows, all from one sample in a study of T cell responses to AZD1222 COVID-19 vaccine. Some clones are missing from TCRdb's copy, which holds only in-frame ones; the method was immunoSEQ multiplex PCR. This table holds approximately 100,000 clones, 90% found once. The specimen was peripheral blood, collected on day 0 of AZD1222 vaccination. Every receptor here comes from an adult in good health. Each CDR3 is given with its conserved first and last residue. A D gene is named only where the DNA matches it firmly. Only some rows state a clone size, as once, few, many or a class for expanded clones.

v_call	j_call	clone_size	cdr3_length	d_call	cdr3_aa	cdr3_nt
TRBV25-1	TRBJ1-1	NA	17	NA	CASSDVVLGGMNTEAFF	TGTGCCAGCAGTGACGTGGTTTTAGGAGGAATGAACACTGAAGCTTTCTTT
TRBV14	TRBJ2-1	NA	15	TRBD1	CASSQPGGSNNEQFF	TGTGCCAGCAGCCAACCAGGGGGATCCAACAATGAGCAGTTCTTC
TRBV24-1	TRBJ2-5	NA	14	TRBD2	CATSDRSGGETQYF	TGTGCCACCAGTGATCGAAGCGGGGGGGAGACCCAGTACTTC
TRBV6-1	TRBJ2-2	few	13	NA	CASSEESTGELFF	TGTGCCAGCAGTGAAGAGAGCACCGGGGAGCTGTTTTTT
TRBV28	TRBJ1-6	NA	15	TRBD1	CASSPGQDKVSPLHF	TGTGCCAGCAGCCCTGGACAGGATAAGGTATCACCCCTCCACTTT
TRBV6-5	TRBJ2-3	NA	14	NA	CASSFRGGTDTQYF	TGTGCCAGCAGTTTTCGGGGAGGCACAGATACGCAGTATTTT
TRBV19	TRBJ1-5	NA	15	NA	CASSIAIRVSQPQHF	TGTGCCAGTAGTATCGCTATTAGGGTTTCTCAGCCCCAGCATTTT
TRBV5-4	TRBJ2-7	NA	14	NA	CASTQTPSSYEQYF	TGTGCCAGCACCCAGACTCCGAGCTCCTACGAGCAGTACTTC
TRBV16	TRBJ2-3	NA	15	NA	CASSLTQGMRDTQYF	TGTGCCAGCAGCCTCACGCAGGGCATGAGGGATACGCAGTATTTT
TRBV2	TRBJ1-1	NA	13	NA	CASRGVDGTEAFF	TGTGCCAGCAGGGGCGTCGATGGAACTGAAGCTTTCTTT
TRBV2	TRBJ1-2	NA	14	TRBD1	CASSADRDLYGYTF	TGTGCCAGCAGTGCCGACAGGGACCTCTATGGCTACACCTTC
TRBV28	TRBJ2-5	NA	13	NA	CASSPGLDGTQYF	TGTGCCAGCAGTCCCGGTTTGGACGGGACCCAGTACTTC
TRBV7-3	TRBJ2-5	NA	14	TRBD1	CASSPNQGEKSQYF	TGTGCCAGCAGCCCCAATCAGGGGGAGAAGTCCCAGTACTTC
TRBV28	TRBJ1-6	NA	16	NA	CASSFSTRGNNSPLHF	TGTGCCAGCAGTTTTTCCACCCGGGGTAATAATTCACCCCTCCACTTT
TRBV2	TRBJ2-2	NA	13	TRBD2	CAGGGVPTGELFF	TGTGCCGGGGGGGGTGTCCCTACCGGGGAGCTGTTTTTT
TRBV27	TRBJ2-1	NA	13	NA	CASQALSYNEQFF	TGTGCCTCACAAGCGTTATCCTACAATGAGCAGTTCTTC
TRBV27	TRBJ1-6	NA	14	NA	CASSLWGGISPLHF	TGTGCCAGCAGTTTGTGGGGGGGAATTTCACCCCTCCACTTT
TRBV5-4	TRBJ1-2	NA	16	TRBD1	CASSRGGQGSARGYTF	TGTGCCAGCAGCCGAGGTGGACAGGGGAGTGCGCGGGGCTACACCTTC
TRBV4-1	TRBJ2-7	NA	14	TRBD2	CASSPGLADYEQYF	TGCGCCAGCAGCCCGGGACTAGCGGACTACGAGCAGTACTTC
TRBV3-1/TRBV3-2	TRBJ1-5	once	12	NA	CASSQGYQPQHF	TGTGCCAGCAGCCAAGGGTATCAGCCCCAGCATTTT
TRBV5-1	TRBJ2-5	NA	14	TRBD2	CASSGLADQETQYF	TGCGCCAGCAGCGGACTAGCGGACCAAGAGACCCAGTACTTC
TRBV18	TRBJ2-3	NA	15	TRBD1	CASSLAGGGTDTQYF	TGTGCCAGCTCCCTCGCAGGGGGCGGGACAGATACGCAGTATTTT
TRBV9	TRBJ2-3	NA	16	TRBD2	CASSPRLAGGSDTQYF	TGTGCCAGCAGCCCCCGACTAGCGGGGGGTTCAGATACGCAGTATTTT
TRBV11-2	TRBJ2-1	NA	12	NA	CASSLNHHEQFF	TGTGCCAGCAGCTTAAATCACCATGAGCAGTTCTTC
TRBV6-5	TRBJ1-2	NA	15	TRBD1	CASSQRQGGYYGYTF	TGTGCCAGCAGTCAAAGACAGGGGGGTTACTATGGCTACACCTTC
TRBV30	TRBJ1-1	NA	12	NA	CASTPRGMEAFF	TGTGCCTCCACCCCGAGGGGCATGGAAGCTTTCTTT
TRBV3-1/TRBV3-2	TRBJ2-5	NA	15	TRBD2	CASSPGGLARETQYF	TGTGCCAGCAGCCCCGGGGGACTAGCTCGGGAGACCCAGTACTTC
TRBV5-6	TRBJ2-2	NA	15	TRBD1	CASSWGQGETGELFF	TGTGCCAGCAGCTGGGGACAGGGGGAAACCGGGGAGCTGTTTTTT
TRBV5-1	TRBJ1-1	NA	13	NA	CASSLVWAGQAFF	TGCGCCAGCAGCTTGGTGTGGGCAGGGCAGGCTTTCTTT
TRBV5-1	TRBJ1-1	NA	14	NA	CASSLDFSDTEAFF	TGCGCCAGCAGCTTGGATTTTAGTGACACTGAAGCTTTCTTT
TRBV19	TRBJ1-1	NA	15	NA	CASKSGTSMNTEAFF	TGTGCCAGTAAATCAGGGACCTCCATGAACACTGAAGCTTTCTTT
TRBV27	TRBJ2-1	NA	12	NA	CASSLTAGEQFF	TGTGCCAGCAGTCTCACAGCTGGTGAGCAGTTCTTC
TRBV9	TRBJ1-2	NA	15	TRBD1	CASSVDRGSNYGYTF	TGTGCCAGCAGCGTGGACAGGGGTTCCAACTATGGCTACACCTTC
TRBV7-9	TRBJ1-2	NA	12	NA	CASSLPREMSTF	TGTGCCAGCAGCCTTCCTCGGGAGATGTCCACCTTC
TRBV19	TRBJ1-1	NA	14	NA	CASRHKQGLAEAFF	TGTGCCAGTAGGCACAAACAGGGTTTGGCTGAAGCTTTCTTT
TRBV6-5	TRBJ1-6	NA	14	NA	CASSLGHLSSPLHF	TGTGCCAGCAGTCTCGGACACCTATCTTCACCCCTCCACTTT
TRBV2	TRBJ2-1	NA	15	TRBD2	CASSLSGGVYNEQFF	TGTGCCAGCAGCCTTAGCGGGGGGGTGTACAATGAGCAGTTCTTC
TRBV18	TRBJ1-3	NA	14	NA	CAGSPNYSGNTIYF	TGTGCCGGCTCCCCCAATTACTCTGGAAACACCATATATTTT
TRBV9	TRBJ1-6	NA	15	TRBD1	CASSGTGVANSPLHF	TGTGCCAGCAGCGGCACAGGGGTTGCTAATTCACCCCTCCACTTT
TRBV10-3	TRBJ2-2	NA	15	TRBD1	CAITLGGLDTGELFF	TGTGCCATCACATTAGGGGGCTTAGACACCGGGGAGCTGTTTTTT